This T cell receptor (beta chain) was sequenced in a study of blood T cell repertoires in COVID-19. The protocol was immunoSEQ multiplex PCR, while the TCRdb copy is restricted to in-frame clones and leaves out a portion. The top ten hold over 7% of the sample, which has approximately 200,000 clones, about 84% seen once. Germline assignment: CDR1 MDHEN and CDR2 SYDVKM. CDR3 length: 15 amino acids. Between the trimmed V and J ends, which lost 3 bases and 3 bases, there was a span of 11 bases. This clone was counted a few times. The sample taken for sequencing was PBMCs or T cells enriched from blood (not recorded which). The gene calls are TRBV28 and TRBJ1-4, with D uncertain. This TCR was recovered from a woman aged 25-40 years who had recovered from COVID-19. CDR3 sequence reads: CASSFEGGANEKLFF. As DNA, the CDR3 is TGTGCCAGCAGTTTTGAAGGAGGAGCTAATGAAAAACTGTTTTTT.